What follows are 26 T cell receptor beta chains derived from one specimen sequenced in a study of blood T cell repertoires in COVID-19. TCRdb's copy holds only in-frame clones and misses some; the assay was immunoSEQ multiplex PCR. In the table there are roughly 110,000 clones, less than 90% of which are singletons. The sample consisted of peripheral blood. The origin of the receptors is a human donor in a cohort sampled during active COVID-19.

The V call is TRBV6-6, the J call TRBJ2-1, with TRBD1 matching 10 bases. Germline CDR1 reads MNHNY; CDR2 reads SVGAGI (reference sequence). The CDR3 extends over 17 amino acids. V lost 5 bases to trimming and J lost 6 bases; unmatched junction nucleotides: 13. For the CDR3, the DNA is TGTGCCAGCAGTCCCCTGGGCCAGCGGACAGGGGGCAATGAGCAGTTCTTC. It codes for CASSPLGQRTGGNEQFF.

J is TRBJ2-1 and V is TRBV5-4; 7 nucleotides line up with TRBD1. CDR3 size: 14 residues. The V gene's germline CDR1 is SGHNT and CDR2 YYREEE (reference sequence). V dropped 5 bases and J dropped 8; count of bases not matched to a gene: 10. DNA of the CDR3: TGTGCCAGCAGGCCAGGGGGTATTGGGGATGAGCAGTTCTTC. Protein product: CASRPGGIGDEQFF.

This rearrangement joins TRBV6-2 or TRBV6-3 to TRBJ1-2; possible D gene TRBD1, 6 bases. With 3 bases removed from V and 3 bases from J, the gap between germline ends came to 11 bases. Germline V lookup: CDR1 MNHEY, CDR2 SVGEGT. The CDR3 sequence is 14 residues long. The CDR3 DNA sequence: TGTGCCAGCAGTTATGTACAGGGAGACTATGGCTACACCTTC. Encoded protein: CASSYVQGDYGYTF.

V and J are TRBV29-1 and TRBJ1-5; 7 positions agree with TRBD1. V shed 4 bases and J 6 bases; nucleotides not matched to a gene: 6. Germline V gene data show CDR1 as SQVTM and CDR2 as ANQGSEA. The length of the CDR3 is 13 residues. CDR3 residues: CSVGEGAGQPQHF. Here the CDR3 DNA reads TGCAGCGTTGGTGAGGGGGCCGGTCAGCCCCAGCATTTT.

The CDR3 loop is CASSPEQLYSNQPQHF. CDR3 DNA sequence: TGTGCCAGCAGCCCGGAACAGCTGTATAGCAATCAGCCCCAGCATTTT. The chain joins TRBV7-2 to TRBJ1-5; D unclear. Between the trimmed V and J ends, which lost 5 bases and 0 bases, there was a span of 14 bases. CDR1 SGHTA and CDR2 FQGNSA come from the germline V gene. There are 16 residues in the CDR3.

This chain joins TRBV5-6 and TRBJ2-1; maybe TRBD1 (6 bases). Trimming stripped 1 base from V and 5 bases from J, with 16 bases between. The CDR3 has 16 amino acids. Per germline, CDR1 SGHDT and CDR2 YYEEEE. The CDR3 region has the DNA TGTGCCAGCAGCTTGTATACAGGGTTGAACAACAATGAGCAGTTCTTC. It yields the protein CASSLYTGLNNNEQFF.

The CDR3 coding sequence is TGTGCCAGCAGCGCCCGTTTCGGGGAGCTGTTTTTT. Amino acids: CASSARFGELFF. V and J are TRBV9 and TRBJ2-2, with D hard to call. V lost 3 bases and J lost 7, with 7 bases in between. CDR1 is SGDLS and CDR2 is YYNGEE in the germline V gene. The CDR3 extends over 12 amino acids.

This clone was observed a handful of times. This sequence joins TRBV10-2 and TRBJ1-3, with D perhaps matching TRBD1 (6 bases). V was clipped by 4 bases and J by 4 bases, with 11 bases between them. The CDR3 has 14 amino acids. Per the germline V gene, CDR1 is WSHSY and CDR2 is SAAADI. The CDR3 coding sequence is TGCGCCAGCAGTGGTTCAGGGGCCGGAAACACCATATATTTT. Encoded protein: CASSGSGAGNTIYF.

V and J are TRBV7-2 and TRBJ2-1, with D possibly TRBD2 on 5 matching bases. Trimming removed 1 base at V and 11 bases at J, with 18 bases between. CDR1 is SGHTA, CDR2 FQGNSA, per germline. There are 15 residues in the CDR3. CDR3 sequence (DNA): TGTGCCAGCAGCTTAGGTGTCGGACTTTTCGCAAAGCAGTTCTTC. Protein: CASSLGVGLFAKQFF.

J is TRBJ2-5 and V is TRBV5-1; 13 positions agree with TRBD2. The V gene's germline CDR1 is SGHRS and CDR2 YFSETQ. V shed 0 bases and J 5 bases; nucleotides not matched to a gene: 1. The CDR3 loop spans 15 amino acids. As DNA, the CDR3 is TGCGCCAGCAGCTTGGCACTAGCGGGAGGGGAGACCCAGTACTTC. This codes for CASSLALAGGETQYF.

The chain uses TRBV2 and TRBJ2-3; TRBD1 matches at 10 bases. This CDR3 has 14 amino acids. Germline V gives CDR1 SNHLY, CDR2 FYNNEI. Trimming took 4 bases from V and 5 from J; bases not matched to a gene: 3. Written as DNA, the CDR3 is TGTGCCAGCAGTGGGACAGGGGGGAAAGATACGCAGTATTTT. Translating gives CASSGTGGKDTQYF.

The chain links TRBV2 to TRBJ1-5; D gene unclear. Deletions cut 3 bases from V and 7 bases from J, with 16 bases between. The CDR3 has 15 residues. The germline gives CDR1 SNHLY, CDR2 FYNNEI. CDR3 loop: CASSEGRGVEQPQHF. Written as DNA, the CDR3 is TGTGCCAGCAGTGAGGGGAGAGGAGTCGAGCAGCCCCAGCATTTT.

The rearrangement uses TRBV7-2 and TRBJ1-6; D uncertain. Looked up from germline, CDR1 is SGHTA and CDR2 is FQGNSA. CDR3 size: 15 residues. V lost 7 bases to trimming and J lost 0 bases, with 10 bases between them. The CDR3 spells CASKEAGSYNSPLHF. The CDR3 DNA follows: TGTGCCAGCAAGGAGGCCGGCTCCTATAATTCACCCCTCCACTTT.

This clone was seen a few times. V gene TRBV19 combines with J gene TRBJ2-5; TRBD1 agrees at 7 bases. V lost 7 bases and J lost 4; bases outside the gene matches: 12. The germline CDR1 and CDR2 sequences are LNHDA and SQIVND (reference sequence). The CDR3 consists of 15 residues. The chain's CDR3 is CASTSGQTWGETQYF. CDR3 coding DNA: TGTGCCAGTACCTCGGGACAGACCTGGGGAGAGACCCAGTACTTC.

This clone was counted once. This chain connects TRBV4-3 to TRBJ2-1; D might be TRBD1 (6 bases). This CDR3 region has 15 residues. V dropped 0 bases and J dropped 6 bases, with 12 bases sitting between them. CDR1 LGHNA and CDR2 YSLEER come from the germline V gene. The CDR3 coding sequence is TGCGCCAGCAGCCAAGATCCAGGGGAGTTCAATGAGCAGTTCTTC. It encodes CASSQDPGEFNEQFF.

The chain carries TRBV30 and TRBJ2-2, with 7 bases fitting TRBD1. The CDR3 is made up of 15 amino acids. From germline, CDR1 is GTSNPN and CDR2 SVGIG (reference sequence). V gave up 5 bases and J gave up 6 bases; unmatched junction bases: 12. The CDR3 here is CAWEKKTGAAGELFF. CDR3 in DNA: TGTGCCTGGGAAAAAAAAACAGGGGCGGCCGGGGAGCTGTTTTTT.

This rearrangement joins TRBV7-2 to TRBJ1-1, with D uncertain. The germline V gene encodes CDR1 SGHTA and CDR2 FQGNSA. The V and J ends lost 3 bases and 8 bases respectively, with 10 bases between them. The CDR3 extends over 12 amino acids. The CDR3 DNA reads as TGTGCCAGCAGCTTTCAGGCAGGCGAAGCTTTCTTT. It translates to CASSFQAGEAFF.

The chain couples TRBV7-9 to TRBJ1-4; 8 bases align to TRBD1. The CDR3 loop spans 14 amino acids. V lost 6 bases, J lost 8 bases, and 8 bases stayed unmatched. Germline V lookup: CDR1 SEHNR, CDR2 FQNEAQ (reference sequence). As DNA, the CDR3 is TGTGCCAGCAGTATGACAGGGGTGGAAGAAAAACTGTTTTTT. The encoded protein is CASSMTGVEEKLFF.

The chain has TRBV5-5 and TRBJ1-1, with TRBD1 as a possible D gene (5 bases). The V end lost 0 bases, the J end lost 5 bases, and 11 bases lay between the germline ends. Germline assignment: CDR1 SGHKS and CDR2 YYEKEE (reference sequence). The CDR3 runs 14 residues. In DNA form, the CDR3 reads TGTGCCAGCAGCTTGGGGCAGGGAAGGACTGAAGCTTTCTTT. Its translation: CASSLGQGRTEAFF.

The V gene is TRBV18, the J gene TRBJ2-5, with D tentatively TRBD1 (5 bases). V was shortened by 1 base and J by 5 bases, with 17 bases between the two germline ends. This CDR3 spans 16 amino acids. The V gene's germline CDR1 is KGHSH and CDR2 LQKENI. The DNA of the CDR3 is TGTGCCAGCTCACCACGTCGTCCGCTGGGGCATGAGACCCAGTACTTC. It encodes CASSPRRPLGHETQYF.

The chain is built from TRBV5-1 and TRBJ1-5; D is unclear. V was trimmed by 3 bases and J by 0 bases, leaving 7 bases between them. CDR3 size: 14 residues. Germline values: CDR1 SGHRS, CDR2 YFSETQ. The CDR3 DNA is TGCGCCAGCAGCTCCGGGGATAGCAATCAGCCCCAGCATTTT. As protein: CASSSGDSNQPQHF.

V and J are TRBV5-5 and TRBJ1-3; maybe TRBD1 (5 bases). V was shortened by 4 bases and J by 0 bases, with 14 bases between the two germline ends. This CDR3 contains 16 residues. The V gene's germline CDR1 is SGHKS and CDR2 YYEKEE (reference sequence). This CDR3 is CASSETRASSGNTIYF. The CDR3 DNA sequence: TGTGCCAGCAGCGAAACCAGGGCTAGCTCTGGAAACACCATATATTTT.

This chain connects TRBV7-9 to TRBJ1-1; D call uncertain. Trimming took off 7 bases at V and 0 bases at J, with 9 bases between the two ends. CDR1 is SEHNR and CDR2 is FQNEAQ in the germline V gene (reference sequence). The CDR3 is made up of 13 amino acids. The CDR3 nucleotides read TGTGCCAGCATTGAGGGTTTGAACACTGAAGCTTTCTTT. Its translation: CASIEGLNTEAFF.

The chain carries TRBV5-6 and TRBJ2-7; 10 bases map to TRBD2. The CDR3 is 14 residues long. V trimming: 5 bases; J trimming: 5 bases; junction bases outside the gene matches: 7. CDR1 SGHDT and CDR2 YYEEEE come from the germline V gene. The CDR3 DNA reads TGTGCCAGCAGACCGTCTAGCGGGAGTAACGAGCAGTACGTC. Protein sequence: CASRPSSGSNEQYV.

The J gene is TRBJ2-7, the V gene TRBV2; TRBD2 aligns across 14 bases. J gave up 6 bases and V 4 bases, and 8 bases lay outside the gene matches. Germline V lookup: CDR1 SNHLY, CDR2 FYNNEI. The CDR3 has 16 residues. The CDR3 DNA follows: TGTGCCAGCAGTGGTTCTGGACTAGCGGGAGGAGGCGAGCAGTACTTC. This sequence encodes CASSGSGLAGGGEQYF.

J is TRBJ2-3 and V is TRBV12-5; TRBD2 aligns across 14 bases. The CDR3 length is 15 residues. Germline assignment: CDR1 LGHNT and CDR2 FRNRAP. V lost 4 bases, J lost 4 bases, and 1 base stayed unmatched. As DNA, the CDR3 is TGTGCTAGTGGTTCGGGACTAGCGGGAGCAGATACGCAGTATTTT. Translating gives CASGSGLAGADTQYF.